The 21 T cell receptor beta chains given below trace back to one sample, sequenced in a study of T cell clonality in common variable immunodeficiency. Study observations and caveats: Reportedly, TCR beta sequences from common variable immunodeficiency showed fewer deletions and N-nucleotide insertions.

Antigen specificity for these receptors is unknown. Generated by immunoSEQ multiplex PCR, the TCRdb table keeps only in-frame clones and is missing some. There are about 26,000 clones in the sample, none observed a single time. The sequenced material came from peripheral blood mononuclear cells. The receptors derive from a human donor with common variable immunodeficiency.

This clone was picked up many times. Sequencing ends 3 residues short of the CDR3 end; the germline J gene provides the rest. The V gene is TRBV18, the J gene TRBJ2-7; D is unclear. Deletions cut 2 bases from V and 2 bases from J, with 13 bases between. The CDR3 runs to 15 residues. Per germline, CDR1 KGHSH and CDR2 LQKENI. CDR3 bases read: TGTGCCAGCTCACCAACCCCTACCGCTCCCTACGAG. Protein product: CASSPTPTAPYE. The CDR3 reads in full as CASSPTPTAPYEQYF.

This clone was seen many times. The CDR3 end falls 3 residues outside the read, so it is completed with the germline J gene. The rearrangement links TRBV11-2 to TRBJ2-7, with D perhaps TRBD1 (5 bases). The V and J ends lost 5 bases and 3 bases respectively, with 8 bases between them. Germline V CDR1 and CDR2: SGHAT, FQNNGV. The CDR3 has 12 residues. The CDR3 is CASSDSFYEQYF. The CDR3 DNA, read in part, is TGTGCCAGCAGCGACAGTTTCTACGAG.

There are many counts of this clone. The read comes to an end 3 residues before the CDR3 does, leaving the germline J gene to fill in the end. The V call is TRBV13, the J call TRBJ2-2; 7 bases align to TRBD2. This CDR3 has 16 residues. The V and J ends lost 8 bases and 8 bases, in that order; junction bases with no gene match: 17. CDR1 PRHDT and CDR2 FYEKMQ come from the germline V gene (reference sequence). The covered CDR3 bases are TGTGCCAGCGGGGGGAGGGCACCGCGCGCGTCAGGGGAG. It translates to CASGGRAPRASGE. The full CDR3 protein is CASGGRAPRASGELFF.

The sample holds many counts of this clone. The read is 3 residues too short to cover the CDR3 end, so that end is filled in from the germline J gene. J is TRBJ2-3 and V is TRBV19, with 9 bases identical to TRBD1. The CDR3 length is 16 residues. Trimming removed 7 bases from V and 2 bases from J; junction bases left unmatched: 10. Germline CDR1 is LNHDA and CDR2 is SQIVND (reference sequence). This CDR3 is CASTQTGGRNTDTQYF. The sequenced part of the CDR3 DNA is TGTGCCAGTACTCAGACAGGGGGTCGTAACACAGATACG. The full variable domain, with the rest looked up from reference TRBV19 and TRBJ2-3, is DGGITQSPKYLFRKEGQNVTLSCEQNLNHDAMYWYRQDPGQGLRLIYYSQIVNDFQKGDIAEGYSVSREKKESFPLTVTSAQKNPTAFYLCASTQTGGRNTDTQYFGPGTRLTVL.

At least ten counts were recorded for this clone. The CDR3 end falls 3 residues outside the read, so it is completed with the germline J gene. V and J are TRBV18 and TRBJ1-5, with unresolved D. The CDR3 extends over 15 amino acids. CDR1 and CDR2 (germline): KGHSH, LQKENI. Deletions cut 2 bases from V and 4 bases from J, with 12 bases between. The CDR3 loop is CASSPSHYENQPQHF. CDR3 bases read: TGTGCCAGCTCACCATCACATTACGAAAATCAGCCC.

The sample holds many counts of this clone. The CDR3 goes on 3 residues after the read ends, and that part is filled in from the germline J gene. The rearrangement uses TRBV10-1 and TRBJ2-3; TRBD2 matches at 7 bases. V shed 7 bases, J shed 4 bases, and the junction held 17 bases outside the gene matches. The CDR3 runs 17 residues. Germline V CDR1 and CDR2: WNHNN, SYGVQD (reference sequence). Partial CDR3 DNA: TGCGCCAGCAATGGGGGGAGGGTATCTGTTACGGCAGATACG. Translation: CASNGGRVSVTADT. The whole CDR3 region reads CASNGGRVSVTADTQYF.

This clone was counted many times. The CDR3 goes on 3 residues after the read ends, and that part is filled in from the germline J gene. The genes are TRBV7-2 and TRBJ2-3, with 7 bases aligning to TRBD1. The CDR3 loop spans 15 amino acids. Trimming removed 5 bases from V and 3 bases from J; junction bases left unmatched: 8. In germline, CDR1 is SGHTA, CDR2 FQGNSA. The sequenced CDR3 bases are TGTGCCAGCAGCCGTACAGGGGTGGGGACAGATACG. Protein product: CASSRTGVGTDT. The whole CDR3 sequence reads CASSRTGVGTDTQYF.

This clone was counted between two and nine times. Incomplete CDR3 DNA: TGTGCCAGCAGGGCCAGCGGGGGGCAGAGGGAGACC. Amino acids: CASRASGGQRET. The CDR3 reads in full as CASRASGGQRETQYF. The chain has TRBV19 and TRBJ2-5, with 9 bases fitting TRBD2. Sequencing ends 3 residues short of the CDR3 end; the germline J gene provides the rest. With 9 bases clipped from V and 5 bases from J, the junction kept 13 bases outside the gene matches. Germline V lookup: CDR1 LNHDA, CDR2 SQIVND (reference sequence). CDR3 length: 15 residues.

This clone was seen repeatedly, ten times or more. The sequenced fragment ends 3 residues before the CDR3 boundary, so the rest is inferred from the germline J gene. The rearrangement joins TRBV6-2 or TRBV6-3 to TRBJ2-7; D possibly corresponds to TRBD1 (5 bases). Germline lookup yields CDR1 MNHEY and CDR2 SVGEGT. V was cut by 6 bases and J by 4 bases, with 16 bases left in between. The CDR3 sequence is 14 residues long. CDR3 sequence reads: CASSKARAEYEQYF. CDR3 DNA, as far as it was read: TGTGCCAGCAGCAAGGCCAGGGCGGAGTACGAG.

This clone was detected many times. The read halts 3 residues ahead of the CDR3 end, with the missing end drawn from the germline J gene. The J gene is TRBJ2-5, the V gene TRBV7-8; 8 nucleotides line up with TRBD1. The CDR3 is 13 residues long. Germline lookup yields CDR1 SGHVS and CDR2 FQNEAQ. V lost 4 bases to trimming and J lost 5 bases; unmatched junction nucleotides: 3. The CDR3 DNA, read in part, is TGTGCCAGCAGCTCCAGGGGGCGGGAGACC. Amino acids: CASSSRGRET. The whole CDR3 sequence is CASSSRGRETQYF.

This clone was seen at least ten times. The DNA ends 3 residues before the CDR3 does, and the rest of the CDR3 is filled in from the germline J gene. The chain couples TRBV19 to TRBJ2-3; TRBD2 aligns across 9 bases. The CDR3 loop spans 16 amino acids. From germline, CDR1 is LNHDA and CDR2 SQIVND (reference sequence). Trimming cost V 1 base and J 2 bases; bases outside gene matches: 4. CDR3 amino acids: CASSIGAGGYTDTQYF. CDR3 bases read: TGTGCCAGTAGTATAGGAGCGGGAGGTTACACAGATACG.

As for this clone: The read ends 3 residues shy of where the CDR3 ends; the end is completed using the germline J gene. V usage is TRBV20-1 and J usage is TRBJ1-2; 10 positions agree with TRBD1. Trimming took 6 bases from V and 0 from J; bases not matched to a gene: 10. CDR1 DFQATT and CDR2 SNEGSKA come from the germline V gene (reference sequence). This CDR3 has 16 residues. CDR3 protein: CSASGTGVYSNYGYTF. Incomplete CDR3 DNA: TGCAGTGCATCCGGGACAGGGGTGTATTCTAACTATGGC.

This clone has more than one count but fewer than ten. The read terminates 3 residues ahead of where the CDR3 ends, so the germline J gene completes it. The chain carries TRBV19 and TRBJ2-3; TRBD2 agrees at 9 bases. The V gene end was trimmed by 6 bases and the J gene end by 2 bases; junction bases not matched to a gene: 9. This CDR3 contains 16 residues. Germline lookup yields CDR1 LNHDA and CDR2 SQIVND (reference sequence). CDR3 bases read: TGTGCCAGTAGCGCCGGCGGGAGGGCCCCCACAGATACG. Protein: CASSAGGRAPTDT. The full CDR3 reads CASSAGGRAPTDTQYF.

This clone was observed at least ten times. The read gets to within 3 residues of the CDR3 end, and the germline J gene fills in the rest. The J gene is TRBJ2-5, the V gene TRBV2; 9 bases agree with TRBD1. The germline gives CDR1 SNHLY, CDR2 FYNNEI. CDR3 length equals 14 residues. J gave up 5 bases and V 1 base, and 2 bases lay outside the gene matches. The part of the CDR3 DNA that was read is TGTGCCAGCAGTGAAGGGACAGGGGATGAGACC. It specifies CASSEGTGDET. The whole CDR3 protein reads CASSEGTGDETQYF.

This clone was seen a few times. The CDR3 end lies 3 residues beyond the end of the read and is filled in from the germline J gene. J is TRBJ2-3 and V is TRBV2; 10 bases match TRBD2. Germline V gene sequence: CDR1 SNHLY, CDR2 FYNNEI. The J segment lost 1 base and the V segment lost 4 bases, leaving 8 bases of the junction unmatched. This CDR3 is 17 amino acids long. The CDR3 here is CASSGRTSGVGTDTQYF. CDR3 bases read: TGTGCCAGCAGTGGAAGGACTAGCGGAGTGGGCACAGATACG.

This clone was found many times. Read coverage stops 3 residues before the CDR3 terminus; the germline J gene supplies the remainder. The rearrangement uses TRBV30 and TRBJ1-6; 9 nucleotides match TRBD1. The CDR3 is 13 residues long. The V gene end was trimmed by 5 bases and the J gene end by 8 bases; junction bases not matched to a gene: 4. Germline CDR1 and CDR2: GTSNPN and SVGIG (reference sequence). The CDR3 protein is CAWAGQGDSPLHF. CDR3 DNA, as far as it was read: TGTGCCTGGGCGGGACAGGGTGATTCACCC. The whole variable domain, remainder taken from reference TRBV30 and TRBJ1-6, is SQTIHQWPATLVQPVGSPLSLECTVEGTSNPNLYWYRQAAGRGLQLLFYSVGIGQISSEVPQNLSASRPQDRQFILSSKKLLLSDSGFYLCAWAGQGDSPLHFGNGTRLTVT.

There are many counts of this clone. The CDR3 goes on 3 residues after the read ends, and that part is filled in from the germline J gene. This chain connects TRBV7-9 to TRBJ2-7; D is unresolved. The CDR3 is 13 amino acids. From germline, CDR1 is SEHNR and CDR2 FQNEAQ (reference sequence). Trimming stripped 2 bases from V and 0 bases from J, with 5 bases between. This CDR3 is CASSLPVSYEQYF. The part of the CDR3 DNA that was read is TGTGCCAGCAGCTTACCCGTCTCCTACGAG.

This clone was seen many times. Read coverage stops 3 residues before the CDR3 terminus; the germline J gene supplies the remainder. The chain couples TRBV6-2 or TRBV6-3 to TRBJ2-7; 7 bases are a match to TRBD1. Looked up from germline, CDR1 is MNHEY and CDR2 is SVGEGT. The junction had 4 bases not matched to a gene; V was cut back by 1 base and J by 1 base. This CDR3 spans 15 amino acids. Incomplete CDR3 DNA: TGTGCCAGCAGTTACTATTCGGGACAGTCCTACGAG. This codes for CASSYYSGQSYE. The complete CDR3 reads CASSYYSGQSYEQYF.

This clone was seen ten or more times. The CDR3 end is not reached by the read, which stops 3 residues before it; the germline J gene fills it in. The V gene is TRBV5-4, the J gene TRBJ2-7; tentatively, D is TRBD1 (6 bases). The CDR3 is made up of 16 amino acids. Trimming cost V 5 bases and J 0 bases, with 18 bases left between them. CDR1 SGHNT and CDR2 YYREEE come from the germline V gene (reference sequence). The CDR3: CASSRATGSLSYEQYF. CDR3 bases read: TGTGCCAGCAGTCGTGCCACAGGGTCCCTCTCCTACGAG.

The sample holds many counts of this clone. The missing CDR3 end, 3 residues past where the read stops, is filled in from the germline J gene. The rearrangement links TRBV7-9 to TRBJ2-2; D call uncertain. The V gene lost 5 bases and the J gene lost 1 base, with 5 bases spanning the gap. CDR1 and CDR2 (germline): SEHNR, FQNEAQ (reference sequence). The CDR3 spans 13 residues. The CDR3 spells CASSAQNTGELFF. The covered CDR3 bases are TGTGCCAGCAGCGCACAGAACACCGGGGAG.

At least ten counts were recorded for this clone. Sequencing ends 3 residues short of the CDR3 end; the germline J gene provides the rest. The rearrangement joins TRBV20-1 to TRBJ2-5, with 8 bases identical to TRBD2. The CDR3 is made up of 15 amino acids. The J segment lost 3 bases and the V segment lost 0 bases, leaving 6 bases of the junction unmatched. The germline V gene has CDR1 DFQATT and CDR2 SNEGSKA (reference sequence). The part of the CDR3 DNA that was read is TGCAGTGCTAGAGATCAACTAGCGGCGAAAGAGACC. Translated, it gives CSARDQLAAKET. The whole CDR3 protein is CSARDQLAAKETQYF.